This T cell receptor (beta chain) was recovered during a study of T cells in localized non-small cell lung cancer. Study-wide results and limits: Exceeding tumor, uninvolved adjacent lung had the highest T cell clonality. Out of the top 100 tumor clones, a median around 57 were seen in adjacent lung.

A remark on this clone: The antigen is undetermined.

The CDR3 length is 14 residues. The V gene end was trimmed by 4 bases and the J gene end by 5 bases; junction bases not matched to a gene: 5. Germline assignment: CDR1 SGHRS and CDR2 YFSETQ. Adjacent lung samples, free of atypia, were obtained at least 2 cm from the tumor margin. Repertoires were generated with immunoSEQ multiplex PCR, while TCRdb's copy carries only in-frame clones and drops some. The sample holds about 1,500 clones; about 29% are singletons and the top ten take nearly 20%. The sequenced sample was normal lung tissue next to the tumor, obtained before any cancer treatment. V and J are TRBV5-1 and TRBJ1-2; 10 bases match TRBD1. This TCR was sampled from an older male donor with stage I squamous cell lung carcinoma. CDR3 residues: CASSPGQGGYGYTF. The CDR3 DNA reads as TGCGCCAGCAGCCCCGGACAGGGGGGATATGGCTACACCTTC.